The next 13 T cell receptor beta chains were all read from a single sample in a study of blood T cell repertoires in COVID-19 (dated by TCRdb to 2018 to 2020). Library construction relied on the immunoSEQ multiplex PCR assay. TCRdb retrieved this table from immuneACCESS and kept in-frame rearrangements only. Not all clones are present; in checked studies, unresolved V genes account for under half, and no reason is known for the remainder. In all, the sample holds 120,000 or so clones, and around 90% of those were seen once. The ten top clones hold 3.3% of the sample. The sequenced material came from peripheral blood. The receptors originated from a woman aged 45-59 years with acute or convalescent COVID-19.

This clone was seen a single time. This chain uses TRBV5-6 with TRBJ2-5; 12 bases are shared with TRBD2. The CDR3 contains 16 residues. Germline-derived CDR1 and CDR2 are SGHDT and YYEEEE. J gave up 4 bases and V 3 bases, and 7 bases lay outside the gene matches. The CDR3 sequence is CASSSKTSGSSETQYF. CDR3 DNA: TGTGCCAGCAGCTCCAAGACTAGCGGGAGTTCAGAGACCCAGTACTTC.

The chain employs TRBV6-5 and TRBJ2-7; 9 bases line up with TRBD2. The trim removed 8 bases at V and 2 bases at J, leaving 10 bases unmatched. The CDR3 runs to 15 residues. Germline CDR1 reads MNHEY; CDR2 reads SVGAGI. DNA for the CDR3: TGTGCCAGCGGATGGGGGCTAGCGGGAACCTACGAGCAGTACTTC. Translating it yields CASGWGLAGTYEQYF.

V and J are TRBV4-2 and TRBJ2-2; tentatively, D is TRBD2 (5 bases). From germline, CDR1 is LGHNA and CDR2 YNFKEQ. CDR3 length: 16 amino acids. The V and J ends lost 4 bases and 2 bases respectively, with 14 bases between them. CDR3 DNA: TGTGCCAGCAGCCCAAATCCGGGATCCAACACCGGGGAGCTGTTTTTT. Translation: CASSPNPGSNTGELFF.

The chain links TRBV19 to TRBJ1-5; 10 bases are a match to TRBD1. The CDR3 totals 15 residues. In germline, CDR1 is LNHDA, CDR2 SQIVND (reference sequence). Germline trimming cut 6 bases from V and 4 bases from J; bases unmatched to any gene: 6. Here the CDR3 reads CASSRDRGRNQPQHF. The CDR3 DNA follows: TGTGCCAGTAGCCGGGACAGGGGAAGAAATCAGCCCCAGCATTTT.

This rearrangement joins TRBV6-5 to TRBJ1-1; D is possibly TRBD1 (6 bases). Between the trimmed V and J ends, which lost 6 bases and 4 bases, there was a span of 15 bases. In germline, CDR1 is MNHEY, CDR2 SVGAGI. The CDR3 is 14 amino acids. CDR3 coding DNA: TGTGCCAGCAGCCGTGGGACATTTTCCACTGAAGCTTTCTTT. Protein product: CASSRGTFSTEAFF.

The chain has TRBV6-5 and TRBJ1-2; TRBD1 is a possible D gene (5 bases). The CDR3 runs 15 residues. Between the trimmed V and J ends, which lost 0 bases and 8 bases, there was a span of 16 bases. The germline V gene has CDR1 MNHEY and CDR2 SVGAGI. CDR3 bases: TGTGCCAGCAGTTACTCCACCAACGGGGGATGGGGCTACACCTTC. Translating it yields CASSYSTNGGWGYTF.

This clone was counted once. CDR3 sequence reads: CASSQDGQGNEKLFF. The CDR3 DNA reads as TGTGCCAGCAGCCAGGATGGACAGGGAAATGAAAAACTGTTTTTT. The rearrangement joins TRBV5-8 to TRBJ1-4; 8 bases align to TRBD1. This CDR3 is built from 15 residues. Per the germline V gene, CDR1 is SGHTS and CDR2 is YDEGEE. J lost 5 bases, V lost 4 bases, and 7 bases had no gene match.

The chain links TRBV28 to TRBJ1-6; tentative D call: TRBD1 (5 bases). The germline V gene encodes CDR1 MDHEN and CDR2 SYDVKM. The CDR3 runs 15 residues. V dropped 3 bases and J dropped 7 bases, with 13 bases sitting between them. This chain's CDR3 is CASSFEAGWNSPLHF. For the CDR3, the DNA is TGTGCCAGCAGTTTCGAGGCAGGGTGGAATTCACCCCTCCACTTT. Together with reference TRBV28 and TRBJ1-6, the CDR3 gives the full variable domain: DVKVTQSSRYLVKRTGEKVFLECVQDMDHENMFWYRQDPGLGLRLIYFSYDVKMKEKGDIPEGYSVSREKKERFSLILESASTNQTSMYLCASSFEAGWNSPLHFGNGTRLTVT.

V usage is TRBV15 and J usage is TRBJ1-1; TRBD1 might be the D (5 bases). In germline, CDR1 is LNHNV, CDR2 YYDKDF (reference sequence). This CDR3 region has 16 residues. The V and J ends lost 5 bases and 2 bases respectively, with 18 bases between them. The CDR3 reads CATSREGLDGNTEAFF. CDR3 nucleotides: TGTGCCACCAGCCGGGAGGGGCTAGACGGAAACACTGAAGCTTTCTTT.

DNA of the CDR3: TGCGCCAGCAGTCAGGCCGGGACTCCGGTATATGGCTACACCTTC. Translating gives CASSQAGTPVYGYTF. This sequence joins TRBV23-1 and TRBJ1-2; possible D gene TRBD1, 5 bases. TRBV23-1 is given ORF status, its function remaining uncertain. CDR3 length equals 15 residues. Trimming took off 3 bases at V and 5 bases at J, with 16 bases between the two ends.

The chain has TRBV10-2 and TRBJ1-1, with D unresolved. Germline-derived CDR1 and CDR2 are WSHSY and SAAADI. V lost 1 base and J 11 bases, leaving 11 bases between the germline ends. The CDR3 runs to 12 residues. CDR3 protein: CASSEYPERAFF. As DNA, the CDR3 is TGCGCCAGCAGTGAGTACCCGGAGAGGGCTTTCTTT.

The V call is TRBV3-1 (or the pseudogene TRBV3-2), the J call TRBJ2-3, with 11 bases that match TRBD2. Losses at the gene ends were 3 bases for V and 0 bases for J; bases not matched to a gene: 5. CDR3 length: 17 residues. Germline V gene lookup returns CDR1 LGHDT and CDR2 YNNKEL (reference sequence). The CDR3 loop is CASSHDIAGGSTDTQYF. For the CDR3, the DNA is TGTGCCAGCAGCCACGACATAGCGGGAGGGAGCACAGATACGCAGTATTTT.

The chain has TRBV4-2 and TRBJ2-1; 8 nucleotides match TRBD2. Germline loops: CDR1 LGHNA, CDR2 YNFKEQ. V trimming: 4 bases; J trimming: 2 bases; junction bases outside the gene matches: 7. The CDR3 has 16 residues. CDR3 sequence (DNA): TGTGCCAGCAGCCTCTTAGCGGGGAGCCCCTACAATGAGCAGTTCTTC. Protein product: CASSLLAGSPYNEQFF.